These T cell receptor beta chains were read from a single sample in a study of blood T cells in healthy people across ages. TCRdb re-called the 5' RACE reads with MiXCR, one entry per CDR3 protein. The sample lists 800,000 or so distinct CDR3 sequences; 25% were seen once. These data also featured in a second study, about T cells of mothers and their children.

The sample taken for sequencing was blood. The receptor source for this set is a boy aged 5-17 years in good health. The CDR3 runs from the conserved cysteine through the conserved F or W. A D gene is named only where the DNA matches it firmly. Size is stated for part of the rows, as once, few or many counts, or as a class when the clone is expanded.

clone_size j_call v_call d_call cdr3_nt cdr3_aa
few TRBJ1-2 TRBV12-3/TRBV12-4 . TGTGCCAGCAGAGGACAGCCCGCTAACTATGGCTACACCTTC CASRGQPANYGYTF
few TRBJ2-5 TRBV7-9 . TGTGCCAGCAGCCCCCAGATGGGTGAGGAGACCCAGTACTTC CASSPQMGEETQYF
few TRBJ2-3 TRBV7-2 . TGTGCCAGCAGTTCCGGACATTTAAGCACAGATACGCAGTATTTT CASSSGHLSTDTQYF
. TRBJ2-5 TRBV12-3/TRBV12-4 TRBD2 TGTGCCAGCAGTCGACTAGCGGGGCAAGAGACCCAGTACTTC CASSRLAGQETQYF
. TRBJ2-7 TRBV28 TRBD2 TGTGCCAGCAGTTTAGAACTAGCGGGAGTCGGAACCTACGAGCAGTACTTC CASSLELAGVGTYEQYF
. TRBJ2-7 TRBV5-1 TRBD1 TGCGCCAGCAGCTTGGGAACCCCGGGACAGGGATACGAGCAGTACTTC CASSLGTPGQGYEQYF
few TRBJ1-2 TRBV7-9 . TGTGCCAGCAGCTCCGACACTCCCGCGGGTGGCTACACCTTC CASSSDTPAGGYTF
few TRBJ2-5 TRBV7-9 . TGTGCCAGCAGCACTAGTGGGCTGGGGACCCAGTACTTC CASSTSGLGTQYF
few TRBJ1-1 TRBV6-2/TRBV6-3 . TGTGCCAGCAGTTACCCCCGGGGGAACACTGAAGCTTTCTTT CASSYPRGNTEAFF
few TRBJ1-4 TRBV12-3/TRBV12-4 TRBD1 TGTGCCAGCAGCCCCGGGACAGGGAAAAAACTGTTTTTT CASSPGTGKKLFF
. TRBJ1-6 TRBV4-3 . TGCGCCAGCGGCCAAGTTGGGTCGGGGTCACCCCTCCACTTT CASGQVGSGSPLHF
. TRBJ1-2 TRBV4-1 . TGCGCCAGCAGCCAAGGTTTAGGCTACACCTTC CASSQGLGYTF
. TRBJ2-5 TRBV15 TRBD2 TGTGCCACCAGCAGACCAGCGGGAGGTAAAGAGACCCAGTACTTC CATSRPAGGKETQYF
. TRBJ2-5 TRBV7-2 . TGTGCCAGCAGCCTTGACATGCTTCAAGAAACCCAGTACTTC CASSLDMLQETQYF
. TRBJ2-3 TRBV10-3 TRBD1 TGTGCCATCAGTGGAGGGACAGGTAGCACAGATACGCAGTATTTT CAISGGTGSTDTQYF
few TRBJ1-1 TRBV6-5 . TGTGCCAGCAGTTTTGGCTTAGGGGCTAACACTGAAGCTTTCTTT CASSFGLGANTEAFF
. TRBJ1-1 TRBV6-2/TRBV6-3 TRBD1 TGTGCCAGCAGTAATCGACAGGGGTTAATCACTGAAGCTTTCTTT CASSNRQGLITEAFF
. TRBJ2-7 TRBV20-1 . TGCAGTGCTAGACTTGACTTGAACCTCTACGAGCAGTACTTC CSARLDLNLYEQYF
. TRBJ2-7 TRBV16 . TGTGCCAGCAGCCGGGACTCCCCTTCCTACGAGCAGTACTTC CASSRDSPSYEQYF
. TRBJ2-5 TRBV29-1 TRBD1 TGCAGCGTAAAATTTAACTTACAGGGGTTTGGGGAGACCCAGTACTTC CSVKFNLQGFGETQYF
. TRBJ2-1 TRBV5-1 . TGCGCCAGCAGCTCGGCGACCATCTCGGTACGGACCTACAATGAGCAGTTCTTC CASSSATISVRTYNEQFF
few TRBJ2-7 TRBV6-6 TRBD1 TGTGCCAGCAACCCACGGTGGGACAGCTCCTACGAGCAGTACTTC CASNPRWDSSYEQYF
. TRBJ1-2 TRBV29-1 . TGCAGCGTTGAAGATCGGGCCGAAGGGGACCAGGGAGGGTATGGCTACACCTTC CSVEDRAEGDQGGYGYTF
. TRBJ2-7 TRBV14 . TGTGCCAGCAGCCAAGTCTCAGGACTCAACGAGCAGTACTTC CASSQVSGLNEQYF
. TRBJ2-7 TRBV6-1 TRBD2 TGTGCCAGCAGTCCCCTTGGACTAGCGGGAGAGACTATAATCTACGAGCAGTACTTC CASSPLGLAGETIIYEQYF
. TRBJ2-5 TRBV20-1 TRBD2 TGCAGTGCTAGTGGGGGACTAGCGGTAGAGACCCAGTACTTC CSASGGLAVETQYF
. TRBJ2-3 TRBV7-2 TRBD2 TGTGCCAGCAGTTCGACTAGCGGGGCTCTTCTCACAGATACGCAGTATTTT CASSSTSGALLTDTQYF
few TRBJ1-1 TRBV28 . TGTGCCAGCAGATCGGTAAACACTGAAGCTTTCTTT CASRSVNTEAFF
few TRBJ1-4 TRBV28 TRBD1 TGTGCCAGCAGACCAGGGGGATGGACTAATGAAAAACTGTTTTTT CASRPGGWTNEKLFF
. TRBJ2-1 TRBV29-1 . TGCAGCGTTAAAGGACGGCTTTTCGATGAGCAGTTCTTC CSVKGRLFDEQFF
. TRBJ2-3 TRBV7-2 TRBD2 TGTGCCAGCAGCTTACGACTAGCGGGGGCGAGCACAGATACGCAGTATTTT CASSLRLAGASTDTQYF
. TRBJ2-7 TRBV12-3/TRBV12-4 . TGTGCCAGCACCATAGACACCGCGCAGTACTTC CASTIDTAQYF
. TRBJ2-5 TRBV5-5 TRBD1 TGTGCCAGCAGCTCCAGACAGGGGGCTTTGCGATTAGAGACCCAGTACTTC CASSSRQGALRLETQYF
. TRBJ2-7 TRBV20-1 . TGCGGTGCTAGATTTAGGGCAGCCTACGAGCAGTACTTC CGARFRAAYEQYF
many TRBJ2-5 TRBV7-6 TRBD2 TGTGCCAGCAGCTTATACGGGGAGGGCCCTCAAGAGACCCAGTACTTC CASSLYGEGPQETQYF
few TRBJ1-3 TRBV12-3/TRBV12-4 . TGTGCCAGCAGATCTGGGCCAGCGACAGGAAACACCATATATTTT CASRSGPATGNTIYF
. TRBJ2-1 TRBV12-3/TRBV12-4 . TGTGCCAGCAGTTTCCTACCGAGCTCCTACAATGAGCAGTTCTTC CASSFLPSSYNEQFF
. TRBJ2-1 TRBV20-1 . TGCAGCGCTCGGGCTCGGTCCTTTGGGGTCTTC CSARARSFGVF
. TRBJ2-7 TRBV12-3/TRBV12-4 TRBD2 TGTGCCAGCAGTCCTCGGACTAGCGGGAGGTACACTAGCTCCTACGAGCAGTACTTC CASSPRTSGRYTSSYEQYF
few TRBJ2-1 TRBV11-2 TRBD2 TGTGCCAGCAGCTTGGTGGGCGCCCAAACTAGCGTGAACAATGAGCAGTTCTTC CASSLVGAQTSVNNEQFF
. TRBJ2-7 TRBV20-1 . TGCAGTGCTAGGACTCTTTCCTACGAGCAGTACTTC CSARTLSYEQYF
. TRBJ2-5 TRBV5-1 . TGCGCCAGCAGCTTGGGCTCGACACAAAGGGGCCAAGAGACCCAGTACTTC CASSLGSTQRGQETQYF
. TRBJ2-7 TRBV2 . TGTGCCAGCAGCCGAGACAGAAACTACGAGCAGTACTTC CASSRDRNYEQYF
few TRBJ1-2 TRBV6-2/TRBV6-3 . TGTGCCAGCAGTTACTCTTTCCGGGACATTGACTATGGCTACACCTTC CASSYSFRDIDYGYTF
few TRBJ2-7 TRBV28 . TGTGCCAGTTGGGACGCCAACCACGAGCAGTACTTC CASWDANHEQYF
. TRBJ2-6 TRBV4-3 TRBD1 TGCGCCAGCAGCCAGGACGGACAGGGACTCAACTCTGGGGCCAACGTCCTGACTTTC CASSQDGQGLNSGANVLTF